This T cell receptor (beta chain) was retrieved from a study of identical twins. This clonotype was seen repeatedly, ten times or more. The antigen is not known. Study-level points and caveats: Models, which agreed with sharing between unrelated individuals, nonetheless underestimated the out-of-frame TCR alpha sharing seen in monozygotic twins. Out-of-frame alpha sequences common to twins were enriched for low generation probability. Cord blood beta clonotypes present at high abundance carried fewer insertions; no such pattern appeared in memory repertoires.

A single record per CDR3 protein comes from TCRdb applying MiXCR to the 5' RACE reads. Among 650,000 to 750,000 distinct CDR3 sequences listed, about 20% were seen once. The V and J ends lost 0 bases and 5 bases, in that order; junction bases with no gene match: 9. This CDR3 comprises 18 residues. CDR1 MGHRA and CDR2 YSYEKL come from the germline V gene. These data are also associated with another study on T cells expressing NK-cell markers.

The TCR was taken from a woman younger than 35 in good health. The rearrangement uses TRBV4-1 and TRBJ2-3, with 12 bases that match TRBD2. The specimen sequenced was PBMCs. The CDR3 loop reads CASSQDQALAGGQDTQYF. The CDR3, as DNA: TGCGCCAGCAGCCAAGATCAGGCGCTAGCGGGGGGGCAAGATACGCAGTATTTT.